This record concerns one T cell receptor beta chain sequence. The antigen is unknown. Sequence at one end of the junction differs from germline and may be a read error. The length of the CDR3 is 12 residues. Germline CDR1 GTSNPN, CDR2 SVGIG (reference sequence). Sequencing was performed with immunoSEQ multiplex PCR; in TCRdb, only in-frame clones are kept and a portion is missing. The table includes around 100,000 clones, around 94% detected once. These data are taken from a study of T cell responses to AZD1222 COVID-19 vaccine. The study, taken as a whole, reports: CD4 TCRs associated with vaccination spanned spike, dominating at 160-218 and 743-854. Per reports, nearly half of all spike-specific TCRs target regions that are unmutated in variants.

This chain links TRBV30 with TRBJ2-1; D ambiguous. The starting material was peripheral blood, obtained on day 0 of AZD1222 vaccination. This clonotype was sampled from an adult in good health. In DNA form, the CDR3 reads TGTGCCTGGAGCATCTCTGCTAGTTACTGGCTCTTC. Translating it yields CAWSISASYWLF.